The clone carrying this T cell receptor (beta chain) has just a few counts. Trimming stripped 6 bases from V and 3 bases from J, with 18 bases between. The CDR3 contains 15 residues. The V gene's germline CDR1 is SGHVS and CDR2 FNYEAQ. The data originate from a study of blood T cell repertoires in COVID-19. Data came from immunoSEQ multiplex PCR; TCRdb stores just in-frame clones and leaves some out. The sample lists some 130,000 clones, around 84% occurring once. The specimen was peripheral blood. The sequence derives from a woman aged 80 or older with acute or convalescent COVID-19. J is TRBJ2-7 and V is TRBV7-6, with D perhaps TRBD2 (6 bases). CDR3 amino acids: CASSLAGGVGYEQYF. The CDR3 DNA sequence: TGTGCCAGCAGTCTAGCCGGGGGAGTTGGCTACGAGCAGTACTTC.